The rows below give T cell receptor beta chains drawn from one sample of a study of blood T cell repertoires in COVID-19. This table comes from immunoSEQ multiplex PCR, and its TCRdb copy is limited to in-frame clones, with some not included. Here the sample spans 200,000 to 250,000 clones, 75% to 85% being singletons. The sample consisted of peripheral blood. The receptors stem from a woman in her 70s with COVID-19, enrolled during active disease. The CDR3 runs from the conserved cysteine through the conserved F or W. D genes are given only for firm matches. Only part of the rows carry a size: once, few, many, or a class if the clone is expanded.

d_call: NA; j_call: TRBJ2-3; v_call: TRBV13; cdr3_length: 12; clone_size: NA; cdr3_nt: TGTGCCAGCAGCATCCTAGAGTCGCCGCAGTATTTT; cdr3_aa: CASSILESPQYF
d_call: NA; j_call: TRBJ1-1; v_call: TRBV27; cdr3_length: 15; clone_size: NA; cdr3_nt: TGTGCCAGCAGAAGACCGGGACTCCAGAACACTGAAGCTTTCTTT; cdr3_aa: CASRRPGLQNTEAFF
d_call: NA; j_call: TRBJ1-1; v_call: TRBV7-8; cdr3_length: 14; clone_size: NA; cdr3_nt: TGTGCCAGCAGCCAGGGACTCCCCAACACTGAAGCTTTCTTT; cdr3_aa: CASSQGLPNTEAFF
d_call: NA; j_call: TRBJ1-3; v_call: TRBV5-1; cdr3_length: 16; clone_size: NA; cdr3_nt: TGCGCCAGCAGCTTGGGACAGTTGTACTCTGGAAACACCATATATTTT; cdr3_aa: CASSLGQLYSGNTIYF
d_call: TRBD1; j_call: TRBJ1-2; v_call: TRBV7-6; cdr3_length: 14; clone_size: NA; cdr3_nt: TGTGCCAGCAGCCAGAGGACAGGGGGCCATGGCTACACCTTC; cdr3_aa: CASSQRTGGHGYTF
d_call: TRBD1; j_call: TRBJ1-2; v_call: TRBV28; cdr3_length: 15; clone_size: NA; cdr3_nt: TGTGCCAGCAGTATAATCAAGGGACAGAACTATGGCTACACCTTC; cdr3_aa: CASSIIKGQNYGYTF
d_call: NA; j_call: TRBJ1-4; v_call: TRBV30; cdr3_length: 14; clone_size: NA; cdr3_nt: TGTGCCTGGAGTTACGGACAGAAGAATGAAAAACTGTTTTTT; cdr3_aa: CAWSYGQKNEKLFF
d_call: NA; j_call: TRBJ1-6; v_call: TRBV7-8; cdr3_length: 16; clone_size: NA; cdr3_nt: TGTGCCAGCAGCTTCACCAACCCAAGACAAAATTCACCCCTCCACTTT; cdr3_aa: CASSFTNPRQNSPLHF
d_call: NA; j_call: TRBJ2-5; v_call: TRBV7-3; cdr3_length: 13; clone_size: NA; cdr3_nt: TGTGCCAGCAGCTTGAAGACGGGAGAGACCCAGTACTTC; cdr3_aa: CASSLKTGETQYF
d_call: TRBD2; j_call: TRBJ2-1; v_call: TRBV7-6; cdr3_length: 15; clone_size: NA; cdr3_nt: TGTGCCAGCAGCTTAGAGGGCGGGAGGGCCAGTGAGCAGTTCTTC; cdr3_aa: CASSLEGGRASEQFF
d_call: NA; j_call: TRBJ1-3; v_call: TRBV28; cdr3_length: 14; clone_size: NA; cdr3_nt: TGTGCCAGCTTGAGCGGCGGCGATGGAAACACCATATATTTT; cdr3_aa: CASLSGGDGNTIYF
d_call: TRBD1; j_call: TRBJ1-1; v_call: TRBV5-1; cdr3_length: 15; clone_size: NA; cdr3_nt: TGCGCCAGCAGCTCTGACAGGGGGCAGGCCACTGAAGCTTTCTTT; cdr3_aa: CASSSDRGQATEAFF
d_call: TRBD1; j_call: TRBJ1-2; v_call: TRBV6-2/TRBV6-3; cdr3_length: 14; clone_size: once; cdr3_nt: TGTGCCAGCAGTCCATGGACAGGAAACTATGGCTACACCTTC; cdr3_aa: CASSPWTGNYGYTF
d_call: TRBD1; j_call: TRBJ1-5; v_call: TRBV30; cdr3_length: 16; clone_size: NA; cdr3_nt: TGTGCCTGGAGTGTACATATGGGACAGGGAAGCCAGCCCCAGCATTTT; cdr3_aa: CAWSVHMGQGSQPQHF
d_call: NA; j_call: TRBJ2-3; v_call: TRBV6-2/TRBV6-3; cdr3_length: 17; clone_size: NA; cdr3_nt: TGTGTCAGCAGTTTTTTCCCTAGCGAAACGGAGACAGATACGCAGTATTTT; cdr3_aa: CVSSFFPSETETDTQYF
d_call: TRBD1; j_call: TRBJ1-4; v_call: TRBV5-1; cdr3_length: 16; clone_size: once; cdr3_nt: TGCGCCAGCAGCTTAGGAACAGGACAGGTTAATGAAAAACTGTTTTTT; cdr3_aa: CASSLGTGQVNEKLFF
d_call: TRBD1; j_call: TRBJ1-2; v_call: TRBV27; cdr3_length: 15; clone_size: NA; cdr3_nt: TGTGCCACCCGGGACAGCAACAACCCTAACTATGGCTACACCTTC; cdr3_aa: CATRDSNNPNYGYTF
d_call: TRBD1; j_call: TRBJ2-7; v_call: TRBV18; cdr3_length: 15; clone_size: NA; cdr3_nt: TGTGCCAGCTCACCCCGTTTGGGACAGGGTGGCGAGCAGTACTTC; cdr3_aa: CASSPRLGQGGEQYF
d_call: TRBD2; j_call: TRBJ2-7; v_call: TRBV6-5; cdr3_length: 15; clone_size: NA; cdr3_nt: TGTGCCAGTTTTAGGGCGGGAGCGCAGTCCTACGAGCAGTACTTC; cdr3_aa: CASFRAGAQSYEQYF
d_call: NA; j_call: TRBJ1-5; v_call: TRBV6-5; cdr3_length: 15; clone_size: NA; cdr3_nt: TGTGCCAGCAGTTTCGGGGGAGCTAGCAATCAGCCCCAGCATTTT; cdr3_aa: CASSFGGASNQPQHF
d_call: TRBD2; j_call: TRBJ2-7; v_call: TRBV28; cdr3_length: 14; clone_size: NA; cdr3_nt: TGTGCCAGCAACGTAGCGGGAGGGCCTTACGAGCAGTACTTC; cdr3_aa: CASNVAGGPYEQYF
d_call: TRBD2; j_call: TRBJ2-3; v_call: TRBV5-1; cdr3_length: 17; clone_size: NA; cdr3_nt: TGCGCCAGCAGCACTGGAATGCTAGCGGGTGGGGCGGATACGCAGTATTTT; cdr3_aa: CASSTGMLAGGADTQYF
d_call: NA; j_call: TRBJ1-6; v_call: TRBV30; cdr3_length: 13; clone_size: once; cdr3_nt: TGTGCCTGGACAGGCCTACTTAATTCACCCCTCCACTTT; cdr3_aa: CAWTGLLNSPLHF
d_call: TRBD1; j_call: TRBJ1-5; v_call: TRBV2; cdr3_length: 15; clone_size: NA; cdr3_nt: TGTGCCAGCAGACAGGGGGACTATAGCAATCAGCCCCAGCATTTT; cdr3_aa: CASRQGDYSNQPQHF
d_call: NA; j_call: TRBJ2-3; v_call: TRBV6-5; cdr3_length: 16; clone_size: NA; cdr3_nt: TGTGCCAGCAGTTACTCGAGAGGGATCGCCACAGATACGCAGTATTTT; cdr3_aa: CASSYSRGIATDTQYF
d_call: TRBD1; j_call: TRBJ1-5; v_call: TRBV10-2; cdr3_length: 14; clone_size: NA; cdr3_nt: TGCGCCAGCAGTCCGGGACAGGGGAATCAGCCCCAGCATTTT; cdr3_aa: CASSPGQGNQPQHF
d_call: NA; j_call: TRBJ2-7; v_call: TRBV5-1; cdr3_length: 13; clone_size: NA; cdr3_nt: TGCGCCAGCAGCTTGGCATTGGCCGACGAGCAGTACTTC; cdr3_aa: CASSLALADEQYF
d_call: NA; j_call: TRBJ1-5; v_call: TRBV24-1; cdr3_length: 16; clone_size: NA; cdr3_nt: TGTGCCACCAGTGATTCAGCCAGGGGTGGCAATCAGCCCCAGCATTTT; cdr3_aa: CATSDSARGGNQPQHF
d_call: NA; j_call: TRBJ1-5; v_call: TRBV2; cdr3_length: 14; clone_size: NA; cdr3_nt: TGTGCCAGCGGGCCAGCTCGCAGCAATCAGCCCCAGCATTTT; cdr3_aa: CASGPARSNQPQHF
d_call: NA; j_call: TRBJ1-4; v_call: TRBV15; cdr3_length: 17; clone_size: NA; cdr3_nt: TGTGCCACCAGCAGAGAGTCCGCAGGGTTATCTAATGAAAAACTGTTTTTT; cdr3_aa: CATSRESAGLSNEKLFF
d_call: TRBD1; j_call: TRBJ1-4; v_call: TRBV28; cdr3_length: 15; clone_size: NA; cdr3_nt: TGTGCCAGCAGTGGACAGGGAAGTGGTGAGGAAAAACTGTTTTTT; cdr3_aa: CASSGQGSGEEKLFF
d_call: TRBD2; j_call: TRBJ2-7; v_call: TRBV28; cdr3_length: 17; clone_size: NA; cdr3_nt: TGTGCCAGCAGATCTAGCGGGAGGCCCACCGACTCCTACGAGCAGTACTTC; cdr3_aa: CASRSSGRPTDSYEQYF
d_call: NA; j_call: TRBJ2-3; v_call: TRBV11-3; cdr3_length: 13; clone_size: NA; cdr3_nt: TGTGCCAGCAGCTTAGTGGCAAGGGGTACGCAGTATTTT; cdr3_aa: CASSLVARGTQYF
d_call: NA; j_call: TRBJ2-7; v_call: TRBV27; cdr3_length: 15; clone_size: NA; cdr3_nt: TGTGCCAGCAGTCCTTCGTCCGGGAGCGACTACGAGCAGTACTTC; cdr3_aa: CASSPSSGSDYEQYF
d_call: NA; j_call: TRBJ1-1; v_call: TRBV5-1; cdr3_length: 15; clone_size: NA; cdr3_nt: TGCGCCAGCAGCTTGACAGCAGGTGTGAACACTGAAGCTTTCTTT; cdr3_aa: CASSLTAGVNTEAFF
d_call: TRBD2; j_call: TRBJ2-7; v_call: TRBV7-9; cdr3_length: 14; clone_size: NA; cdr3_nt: TGTGCCAGCAGCTTGAGCGGGAGCTCCTACGAGCAGTACTTC; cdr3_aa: CASSLSGSSYEQYF
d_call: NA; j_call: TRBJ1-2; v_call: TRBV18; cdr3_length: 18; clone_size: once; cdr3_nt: TGTGCCAGCTCACCACAGCGTGAGCTGGGTTCATCCGGGTATGGCTACACCTTC; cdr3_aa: CASSPQRELGSSGYGYTF
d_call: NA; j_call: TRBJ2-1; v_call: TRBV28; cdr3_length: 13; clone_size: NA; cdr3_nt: TGTGCCAGCAGTTTAGGGTCGGGGGATGAGCAGTTCTTC; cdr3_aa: CASSLGSGDEQFF
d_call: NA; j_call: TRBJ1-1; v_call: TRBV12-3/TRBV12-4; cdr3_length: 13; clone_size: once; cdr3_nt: TGTGCCAGCAGTTTAACAGGAGACACTGAAGCTTTCTTT; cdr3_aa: CASSLTGDTEAFF
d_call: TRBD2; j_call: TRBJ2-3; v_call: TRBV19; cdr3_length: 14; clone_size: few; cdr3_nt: TGTGCCACACGACTAGCGGGAGGTACAGATACGCAGTATTTT; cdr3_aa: CATRLAGGTDTQYF
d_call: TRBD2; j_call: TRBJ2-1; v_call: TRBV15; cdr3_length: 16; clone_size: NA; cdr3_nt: TGTGCCACCAGCAGAGTAGCGGGAGTTGGTAACAATGAGCAGTTCTTC; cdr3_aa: CATSRVAGVGNNEQFF
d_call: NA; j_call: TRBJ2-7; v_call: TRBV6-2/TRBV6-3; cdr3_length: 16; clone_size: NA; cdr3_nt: TGTGCCAGCAGTTACGATCAGCGGCGGAGCTCCTACGAGCAGTACTTC; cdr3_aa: CASSYDQRRSSYEQYF
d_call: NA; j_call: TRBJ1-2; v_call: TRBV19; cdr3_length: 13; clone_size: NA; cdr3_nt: TGTGCCAGTACCACCCAAGGGGCCGGTGGCTACACCTTC; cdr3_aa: CASTTQGAGGYTF
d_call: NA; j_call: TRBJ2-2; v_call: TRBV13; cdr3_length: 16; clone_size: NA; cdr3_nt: TGTGCCAGCAGCTTACGGACAGTATCGAACACCGGGGAGCTGTTTTTT; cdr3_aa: CASSLRTVSNTGELFF